Below are 23 T cell receptor beta chains sequenced from a single sample in a study of identical twins. From the 5' RACE reads, TCRdb called clonotypes with MiXCR, one entry per CDR3 protein. The sample yields around 200,000 distinct CDR3 sequences, less than 10% seen once. Sequencing was done on a sample of memory (CD45RO+) T cells sorted from blood. These receptors were taken from a woman between 18 and 29 years old in good health.

The chain has TRBV3-1 and TRBJ1-1; possible D gene TRBD1, 6 bases. V was shortened by 3 bases and J by 4 bases, with 15 bases between the two germline ends. Germline V gene lookup returns CDR1 LGHDT and CDR2 YNNKEL (reference sequence). The CDR3 has 15 amino acids. For the CDR3, the DNA is TGTGCCAGCAGCCAGAGACCAGGGGTTGGCACTGAAGCTTTCTTT. Its protein product is CASSQRPGVGTEAFF.

This clonotype has at least ten counts. This chain uses TRBV6-1 with TRBJ1-2, with no clear D. There are 13 residues in the CDR3. Germline CDR1 is MNHNS and CDR2 is SASEGT. Between the trimmed V and J ends, which lost 3 bases and 5 bases, there was a span of 10 bases. CDR3 nucleotides: TGTGCCAGCAGTGAGTTCGCGCATTATGGCTACACCTTC. This codes for CASSEFAHYGYTF.

V usage is TRBV3-1 and J usage is TRBJ2-7; perhaps TRBD2 as D (6 bases). Germline V CDR1 and CDR2: LGHDT, YNNKEL (reference sequence). The CDR3 runs to 13 residues. V was cut by 6 bases and J by 7 bases, with 16 bases left in between. CDR3 nucleotide sequence: TGTGCCAGCAGGCCGTCGGGGGTAGAGGAGCAGTACTTC. Translated, it gives CASRPSGVEEQYF.

This clonotype was detected many times. The rearrangement uses TRBV7-9 and TRBJ2-5; 14 nucleotides match TRBD2. The CDR3 has 16 residues. The germline V gene has CDR1 SEHNR and CDR2 FQNEAQ (reference sequence). J gave up 1 base and V 3 bases, and 1 base lay outside the gene matches. The CDR3 spells CASSFGTSGGQETQYF. The CDR3 nucleotides are TGTGCCAGCAGCTTTGGGACTAGCGGGGGCCAAGAGACCCAGTACTTC.

This clonotype was observed a handful of times. This chain connects TRBV6-1 to TRBJ1-6; 8 positions agree with TRBD1. The CDR3 covers 16 residues. V lost 6 bases and J lost 3; bases outside the gene matches: 7. The germline CDR1 and CDR2 sequences are MNHNS and SASEGT. CDR3 nucleotides: TGTGCCAGCAGACCGGACAGGGACGTCTATAATTCACCCCTCCACTTT. Its protein product is CASRPDRDVYNSPLHF.

This chain connects TRBV3-1 to TRBJ2-2, with D perhaps matching TRBD2 (6 bases). V was shortened by 1 base and J by 5 bases, with 17 bases between the two germline ends. Germline V lookup: CDR1 LGHDT, CDR2 YNNKEL (reference sequence). CDR3 size: 17 residues. The CDR3 spells CASSQGHFGRRTGELFF. CDR3 nucleotide sequence: TGTGCCAGCAGCCAAGGTCATTTCGGGAGAAGGACCGGGGAGCTGTTTTTT.

This clonotype came up many times. V and J are TRBV7-9 and TRBJ2-1; the match to TRBD2 covers 13 bases. The CDR3 length is 16 residues. Germline CDR1 and CDR2: SEHNR and FQNEAQ (reference sequence). Trimming removed 2 bases from V and 7 bases from J; junction bases left unmatched: 5. This CDR3 reads CASSLTSGGAANEQFF. CDR3 nucleotides: TGTGCCAGCAGCTTAACTAGCGGGGGGGCTGCGAATGAGCAGTTCTTC.

This clonotype was recorded at least ten times. This chain links TRBV2 with TRBJ2-7; 11 positions match TRBD2. This CDR3 spans 14 amino acids. Per germline, CDR1 SNHLY and CDR2 FYNNEI. Losses at the gene ends were 7 bases for V and 2 bases for J; bases not matched to a gene: 4. As DNA, the CDR3 is TGTGCCAGCACCGAGACTAGCGGGGCCTACGAGCAGTACTTC. Amino acid sequence: CASTETSGAYEQYF.

V usage is TRBV18 and J usage is TRBJ1-5; 10 bases line up with TRBD1. From germline, CDR1 is KGHSH and CDR2 LQKENI. This CDR3 has 15 amino acids. V shed 4 bases and J 4 bases; nucleotides not matched to a gene: 4. CDR3 amino acids: CASSRGTGANQPQHF. The CDR3 DNA is TGTGCCAGCTCACGGGGGACAGGGGCGAATCAGCCCCAGCATTTT.

A few counts support this clonotype. The chain carries TRBV20-1 and TRBJ2-5; TRBD2 aligns across 10 bases. Germline-derived CDR1 and CDR2 are DFQATT and SNEGSKA (reference sequence). This CDR3 spans 16 amino acids. V lost 3 bases, J lost 4 bases, and 11 bases stayed unmatched. The CDR3 nucleotides are TGCAGTGCTAGGGGGCAAACTAGCGGGGACTCAGAGACCCAGTACTTC. This sequence encodes CSARGQTSGDSETQYF.

The chain carries TRBV6-5 and TRBJ2-7, with 8 bases lining up with TRBD1. Germline V gives CDR1 MNHEY, CDR2 SVGAGI. The V segment lost 0 bases and the J segment 2 bases; nucleotides outside the gene matches: 6. The CDR3 consists of 16 residues. In DNA form, the CDR3 reads TGTGCCAGCAGTTACTCGTTTCAGGGGGCACCCTACGAGCAGTACTTC. Protein product: CASSYSFQGAPYEQYF.

The chain links TRBV9 to TRBJ2-1; 12 nucleotides agree with TRBD2. Trimming cost V 2 bases and J 9 bases; bases outside gene matches: 3. CDR1 is SGDLS and CDR2 is YYNGEE in the germline V gene. The CDR3 runs to 14 residues. This chain's CDR3 is CASSVSSGRAEQFF. The CDR3 DNA reads TGTGCCAGCAGCGTCTCTAGCGGGAGGGCTGAGCAGTTCTTC.

This clonotype has at least ten counts. This chain joins TRBV12-3 or TRBV12-4 and TRBJ2-3; D unclear. With 10 bases removed from V and 10 bases from J, the gap between germline ends came to 15 bases. CDR3 size: 11 residues. CDR3 DNA sequence: TGTGCCACCGGATTTTTGGGTGCGCAGTATTTT. Its translation is CATGFLGAQYF.

This clonotype was seen a handful of times. V gene TRBV10-1 combines with J gene TRBJ1-1; D perhaps matches TRBD1 (5 bases). V shed 7 bases and J shed 4 bases, with 19 bases lying between them. The CDR3 is 15 residues long. Germline V gene lookup returns CDR1 WNHNN and CDR2 SYGVQD (reference sequence). CDR3: CASKRDPTAGTEAFF. The CDR3 DNA is TGCGCCAGCAAGCGGGACCCAACGGCGGGCACTGAAGCTTTCTTT.

About this clonotype: One end of the junction varies from germline; a read error may be responsible. V and J are TRBV7-9 and TRBJ1-5; a possible D gene is TRBD1 (5 bases). Germline CDR1 reads SEHNR; CDR2 reads FQNEAQ (reference sequence). The CDR3 spans 12 residues. The CDR3 loop reads CASSRGDQPHHF. CDR3 nucleotides: TGTGCCAGCAGCCGGGGGGATCAGCCCCACCATTTT.

The chain couples TRBV6-1 to TRBJ2-2; perhaps TRBD1 as D (6 bases). Trimming left V 6 bases short and J 4 bases short, with 15 bases between. Germline-derived CDR1 and CDR2 are MNHNS and SASEGT. This CDR3 spans 15 amino acids. This CDR3 reads CASSPQGHRTGELFF. The DNA for the CDR3 is TGTGCCAGCAGCCCCCAGGGACATCGCACCGGGGAGCTGTTTTTT.

This clonotype was detected a few times. This chain links TRBV7-2 with TRBJ2-7, with a possible D match to TRBD1 (5 bases). Germline values: CDR1 SGHTA, CDR2 FQGNSA. The CDR3 is made up of 15 amino acids. V gave up 3 bases and J gave up 0 bases, with 12 bases separating them. The CDR3 bases are TGTGCCAGCAGCTTTCTCGACAGCTCCTCCTACGAGCAGTACTTC. Its protein product is CASSFLDSSSYEQYF.

V and J are TRBV7-9 and TRBJ2-4, with TRBD1 identical over 8 bases. With V trimmed by 5 bases and J by 0 bases, 3 bases remained unmatched. Germline CDR1 is SEHNR and CDR2 is FQNEAQ (reference sequence). The CDR3 runs 15 residues. DNA for the CDR3: TGTGCCAGCAGCCATACAGGGGGAGCCAAAAACATTCAGTACTTC. It specifies CASSHTGGAKNIQYF. Drawing the rest from reference TRBV7-9 and TRBJ2-4, the complete variable domain is DTGVSQNPRHKITKRGQNVTFRCDPISEHNRLYWYRQTLGQGPEFLTYFQNEAQLEKSRLLSDRFSAERPKGSFSTLEIQRTEQGDSAMYLCASSHTGGAKNIQYFGAGTRLSVL.

This clonotype occurred many times. The rearrangement links TRBV20-1 to TRBJ2-5; 10 positions match TRBD2. The CDR3 consists of 18 residues. CDR1 and CDR2 from the germline V gene are DFQATT and SNEGSKA (reference sequence). V shed 1 base and J 2 bases; nucleotides not matched to a gene: 13. The CDR3 DNA reads as TGCAGTGCTAGAGTAGCGGGGGGTCATAATCTGGTACAAGAGACCCAGTACTTC. As protein: CSARVAGGHNLVQETQYF.

This clonotype was observed a few times. The rearrangement links TRBV5-1 to TRBJ2-3, with 8 bases fitting TRBD2. J was trimmed by 0 bases and V by 0 bases; bases with no gene match: 15. The length of the CDR3 is 20 residues. Germline V CDR1 and CDR2: SGHRS, YFSETQ. CDR3 in amino acids: CASSLGRAPPGGGSTDTQYF. The CDR3 nucleotides are TGCGCCAGCAGCTTGGGGAGGGCTCCCCCGGGCGGGGGGAGCACAGATACGCAGTATTTT.

CDR3 residues: CASSFPSLGTEAFF. The CDR3 nucleotides read TGTGCCAGCAGCTTCCCGAGCCTGGGCACTGAAGCTTTCTTT. The chain joins TRBV11-2 to TRBJ1-1; D remains unclear. The length of the CDR3 is 14 residues. Germline V lookup: CDR1 SGHAT, CDR2 FQNNGV. Trimming took 3 bases from V and 4 from J, leaving 12 bases between them.

Ten or more counts support this clonotype. The V call is TRBV7-2, the J call TRBJ1-2; D remains ambiguous. Per the germline V gene, CDR1 is SGHTA and CDR2 is FQGNSA. Between the trimmed V and J ends, which lost 2 bases and 1 base, there was a span of 14 bases. The CDR3 contains 16 residues. The CDR3 here is CASSLTFRAHNYGYTF. Here the CDR3 DNA reads TGTGCCAGCAGCTTAACTTTCCGGGCCCATAACTATGGCTACACCTTC. The entire variable domain, with the rest obtained from reference TRBV7-2 and TRBJ1-2, is as follows: GAGVSQSPSNKVTEKGKDVELRCDPISGHTALYWYRQSLGQGLEFLIYFQGNSAPDKSGLPSDRFSAERTGGSVSTLTIQRTQQEDSAVYLCASSLTFRAHNYGYTFGSGTRLTVV.

This clonotype has just a few counts. The J gene is TRBJ2-3, the V gene TRBV10-1, with 9 bases aligning to TRBD2. Germline assignment: CDR1 WNHNN and CDR2 SYGVQD (reference sequence). The V segment lost 3 bases and the J segment 7 bases; nucleotides outside the gene matches: 11. The CDR3 totals 16 residues. The CDR3 is CASSDSGGGRAHTQYF. The CDR3 bases are TGCGCCAGCAGTGATTCCGGTGGCGGGAGGGCGCATACGCAGTATTTT.